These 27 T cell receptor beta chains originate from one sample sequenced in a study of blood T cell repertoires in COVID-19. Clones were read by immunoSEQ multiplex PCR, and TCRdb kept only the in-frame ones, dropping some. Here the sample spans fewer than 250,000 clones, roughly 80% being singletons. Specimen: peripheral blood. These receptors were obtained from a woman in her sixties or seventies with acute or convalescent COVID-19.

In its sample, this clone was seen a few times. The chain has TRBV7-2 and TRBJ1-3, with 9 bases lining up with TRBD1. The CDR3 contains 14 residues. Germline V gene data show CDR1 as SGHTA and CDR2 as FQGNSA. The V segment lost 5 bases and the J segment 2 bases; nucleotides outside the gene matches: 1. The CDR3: CASSRQGAGNTIYF. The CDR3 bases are TGTGCCAGCAGCAGACAGGGGGCTGGAAACACCATATATTTT.

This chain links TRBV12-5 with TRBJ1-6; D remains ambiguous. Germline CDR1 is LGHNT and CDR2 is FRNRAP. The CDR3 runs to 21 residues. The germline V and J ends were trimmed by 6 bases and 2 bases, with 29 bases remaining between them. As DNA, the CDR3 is TGTGCTAGTGGATCCCACATAGGGAGCTCCTCCGTCTACCCCTATAATTCACCCCTCCACTTT. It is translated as CASGSHIGSSSVYPYNSPLHF.

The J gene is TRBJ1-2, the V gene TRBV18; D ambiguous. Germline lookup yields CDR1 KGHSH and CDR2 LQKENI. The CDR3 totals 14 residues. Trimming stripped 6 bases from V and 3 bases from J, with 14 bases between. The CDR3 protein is CASSQDGNYYGYTF. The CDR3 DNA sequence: TGTGCCAGCTCGCAGGACGGGAACTACTATGGCTACACCTTC.

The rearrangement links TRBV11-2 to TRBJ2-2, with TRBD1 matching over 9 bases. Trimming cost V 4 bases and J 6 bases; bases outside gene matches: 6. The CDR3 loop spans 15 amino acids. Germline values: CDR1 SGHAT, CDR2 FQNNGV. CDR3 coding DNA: TGTGCCAGCAGCTCCCGGGACAGGGTCGCCGGGGAGCTGTTTTTT. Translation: CASSSRDRVAGELFF.

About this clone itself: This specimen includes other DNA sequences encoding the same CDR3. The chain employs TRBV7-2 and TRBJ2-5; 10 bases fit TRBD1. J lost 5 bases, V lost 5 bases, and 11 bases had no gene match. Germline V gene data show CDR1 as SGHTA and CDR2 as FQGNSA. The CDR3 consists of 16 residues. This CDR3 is CASSPRDRGIGETQYF. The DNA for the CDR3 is TGTGCCAGCAGCCCCCGGGACAGGGGAATCGGCGAGACCCAGTACTTC.

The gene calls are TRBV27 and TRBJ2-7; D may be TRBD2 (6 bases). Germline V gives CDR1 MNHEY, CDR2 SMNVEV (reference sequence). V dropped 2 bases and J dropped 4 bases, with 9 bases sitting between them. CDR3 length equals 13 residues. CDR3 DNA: TGTGCCAGCAGTTTAAATCGGGGGTACGAGCAGTACTTC. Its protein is CASSLNRGYEQYF.

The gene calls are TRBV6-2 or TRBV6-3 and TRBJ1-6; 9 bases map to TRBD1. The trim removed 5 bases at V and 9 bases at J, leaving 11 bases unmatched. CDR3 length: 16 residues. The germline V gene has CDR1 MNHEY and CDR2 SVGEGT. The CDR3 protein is CASSQGTGTSSSPLHF. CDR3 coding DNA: TGTGCCAGCAGTCAAGGGACAGGGACCAGTAGTTCACCCCTCCACTTT.

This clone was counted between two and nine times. The CDR3 here is CASSPLPGATNEKLFF. In DNA, the CDR3 is TGTGCCAGCAGCCCCCTCCCGGGAGCAACTAATGAAAAACTGTTTTTT. The V and J genes are TRBV9 and TRBJ1-4; D is unresolved. With 4 bases removed from V and 0 bases from J, the gap between germline ends came to 13 bases. CDR3 length: 16 amino acids. Germline lookup yields CDR1 SGDLS and CDR2 YYNGEE.

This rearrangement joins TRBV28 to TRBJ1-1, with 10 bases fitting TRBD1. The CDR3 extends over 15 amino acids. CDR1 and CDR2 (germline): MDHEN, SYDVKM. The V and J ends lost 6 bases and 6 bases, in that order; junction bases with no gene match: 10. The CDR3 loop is CASRSMGTGEAEAFF. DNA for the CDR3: TGTGCCAGCAGATCAATGGGGACAGGGGAGGCTGAAGCTTTCTTT.

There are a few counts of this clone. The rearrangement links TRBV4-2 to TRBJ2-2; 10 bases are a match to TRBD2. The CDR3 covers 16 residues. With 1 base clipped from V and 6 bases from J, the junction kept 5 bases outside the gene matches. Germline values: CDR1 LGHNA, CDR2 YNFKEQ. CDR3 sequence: CASSQASSGGAGELFF. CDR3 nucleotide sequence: TGTGCCAGCAGCCAAGCCTCTAGCGGGGGCGCCGGGGAGCTGTTTTTT.

CDR3 in DNA: TGTGCCAGTAGTCCCCTAGACCCGACAGCCCTCGATCAGCCCCAGCATTTT. Amino acids: CASSPLDPTALDQPQHF. The V call is TRBV19, the J call TRBJ1-5; TRBD1 is a possible D gene (5 bases). The germline V gene encodes CDR1 LNHDA and CDR2 SQIVND (reference sequence). The germline V and J ends were trimmed by 5 bases and 5 bases, with 22 bases remaining between them. The CDR3 is 17 amino acids.

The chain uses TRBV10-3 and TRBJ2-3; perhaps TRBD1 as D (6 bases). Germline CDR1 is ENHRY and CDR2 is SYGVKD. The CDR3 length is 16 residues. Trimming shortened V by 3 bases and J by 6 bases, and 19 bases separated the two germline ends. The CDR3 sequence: CAISDSAETGTDTQYF. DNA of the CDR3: TGTGCCATCAGTGATTCTGCGGAAACAGGGACCGATACGCAGTATTTT.

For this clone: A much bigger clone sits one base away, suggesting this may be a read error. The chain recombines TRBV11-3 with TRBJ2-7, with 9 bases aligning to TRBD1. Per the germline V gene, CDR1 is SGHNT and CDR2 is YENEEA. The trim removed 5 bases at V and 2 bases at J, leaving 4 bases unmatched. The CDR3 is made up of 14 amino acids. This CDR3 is CASSPGTGPYEQYF. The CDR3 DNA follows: TGTGCCAGCAGCCCCGGGACAGGGCCCTACGAGCAGTACTTC.

For the CDR3, the DNA is TGTGCCAGCAGCTTGGTGGGGACTAGCACAGATACGCAGTATTTT. It specifies CASSLVGTSTDTQYF. The chain links TRBV5-4 to TRBJ2-3; D perhaps matches TRBD2 (6 bases). The CDR3 contains 15 residues. The germline gives CDR1 SGHNT, CDR2 YYREEE (reference sequence). Trimming removed 0 bases at V and 0 bases at J, with 8 bases between.

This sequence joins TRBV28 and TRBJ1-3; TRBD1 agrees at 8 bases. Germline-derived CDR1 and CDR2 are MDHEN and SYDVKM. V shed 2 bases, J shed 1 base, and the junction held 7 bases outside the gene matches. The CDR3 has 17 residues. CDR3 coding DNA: TGTGCCAGCAGTTTAGGGGCCCAGGGGGCTTCTGGAAACACCATATATTTT. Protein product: CASSLGAQGASGNTIYF.

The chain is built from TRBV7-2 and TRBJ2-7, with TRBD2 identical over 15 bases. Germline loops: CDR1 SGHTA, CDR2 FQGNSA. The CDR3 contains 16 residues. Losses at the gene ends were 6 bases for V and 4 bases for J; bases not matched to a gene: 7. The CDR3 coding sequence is TGTGCCAGCAGATCGGGACTAGCGGGGGGCCATTACGAGCAGTACTTC. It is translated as CASRSGLAGGHYEQYF.

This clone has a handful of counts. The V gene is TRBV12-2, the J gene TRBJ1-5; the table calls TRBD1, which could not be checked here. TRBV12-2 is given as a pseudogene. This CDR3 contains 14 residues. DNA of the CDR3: TGTGCAAGTCGCTTAGACAGGGGGAATCAGCCCCAGCATTTT. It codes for CASRLDRGNQPQHF.

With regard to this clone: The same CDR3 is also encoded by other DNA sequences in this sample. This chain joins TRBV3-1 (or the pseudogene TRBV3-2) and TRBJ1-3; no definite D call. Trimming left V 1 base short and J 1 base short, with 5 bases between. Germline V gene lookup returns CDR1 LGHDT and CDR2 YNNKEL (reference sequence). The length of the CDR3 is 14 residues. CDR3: CASSQGLSGNTIYF. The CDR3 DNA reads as TGTGCCAGCAGCCAAGGTCTTTCTGGAAACACCATATATTTT.

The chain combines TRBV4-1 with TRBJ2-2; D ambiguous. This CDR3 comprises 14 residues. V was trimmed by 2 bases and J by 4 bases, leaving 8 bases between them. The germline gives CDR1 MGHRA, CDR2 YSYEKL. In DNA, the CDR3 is TGCGCCAGCAGCCAATTAATAGCCACCGGGGAGCTGTTTTTT. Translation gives CASSQLIATGELFF.

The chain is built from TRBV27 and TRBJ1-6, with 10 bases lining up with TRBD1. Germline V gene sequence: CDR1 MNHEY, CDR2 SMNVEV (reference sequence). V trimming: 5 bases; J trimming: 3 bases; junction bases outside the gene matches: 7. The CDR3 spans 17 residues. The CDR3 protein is CASSHLTGGFYNSPLHF. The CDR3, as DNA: TGTGCCAGCAGTCACCTGACAGGGGGCTTCTATAATTCACCCCTCCACTTT.

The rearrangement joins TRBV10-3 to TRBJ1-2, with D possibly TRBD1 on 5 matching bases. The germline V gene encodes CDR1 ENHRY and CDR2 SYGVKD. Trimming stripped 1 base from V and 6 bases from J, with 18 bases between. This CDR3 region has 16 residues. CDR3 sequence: CAISEFRIGGEDGYTF. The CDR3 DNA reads TGTGCCATCAGTGAGTTCCGCATCGGGGGGGAAGATGGCTACACCTTC.

The CDR3, as DNA: TGCGCCAGCAGTGCCGGACTGAGACCCTACGAGCAGTACTTC. This encodes CASSAGLRPYEQYF. V is TRBV10-2 and J is TRBJ2-7, with D perhaps matching TRBD2 (5 bases). Germline V gene lookup returns CDR1 WSHSY and CDR2 SAAADI. The CDR3 is 14 residues long. V lost 4 bases and J lost 2, with 12 bases in between.

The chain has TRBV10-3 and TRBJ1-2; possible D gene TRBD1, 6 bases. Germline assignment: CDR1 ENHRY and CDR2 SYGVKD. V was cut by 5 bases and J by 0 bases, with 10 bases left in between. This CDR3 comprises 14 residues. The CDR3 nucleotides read TGTGCCATCAGTTTGGACAGTCCTAACTATGGCTACACCTTC. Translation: CAISLDSPNYGYTF.

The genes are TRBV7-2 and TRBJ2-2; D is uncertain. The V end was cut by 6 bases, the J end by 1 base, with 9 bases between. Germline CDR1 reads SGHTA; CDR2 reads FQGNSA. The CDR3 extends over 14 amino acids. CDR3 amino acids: CASSPIVNTGELFF. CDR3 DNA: TGTGCCAGCAGTCCCATTGTGAACACCGGGGAGCTGTTTTTT.

The CDR3 region is CASTQFSGSTDTQYF. As DNA, the CDR3 is TGTGCCAGCACCCAGTTCAGCGGTAGCACAGATACGCAGTATTTT. The chain links TRBV2 to TRBJ2-3, with D possibly matching TRBD2 (5 bases). Per the germline V gene, CDR1 is SNHLY and CDR2 is FYNNEI. This CDR3 is 15 amino acids long. The V end lost 7 bases, the J end lost 0 bases, and 14 bases lay between the germline ends.

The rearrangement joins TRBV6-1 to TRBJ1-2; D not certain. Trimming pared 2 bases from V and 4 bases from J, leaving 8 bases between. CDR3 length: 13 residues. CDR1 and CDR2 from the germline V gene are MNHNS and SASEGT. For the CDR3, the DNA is TGTGCCAGCAGTGAACGAGGGATCTATGGCTACACCTTC. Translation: CASSERGIYGYTF.

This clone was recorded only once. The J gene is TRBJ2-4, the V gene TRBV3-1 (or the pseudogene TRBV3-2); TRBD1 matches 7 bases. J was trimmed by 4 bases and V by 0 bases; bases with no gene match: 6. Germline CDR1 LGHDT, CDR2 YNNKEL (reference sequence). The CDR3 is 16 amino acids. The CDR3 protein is CASSQDWGTVKNIQYF. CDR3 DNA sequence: TGTGCCAGCAGCCAAGATTGGGGGACAGTAAAAAACATTCAGTACTTC.